These T cell receptor beta chains were read from a single sample in a study of T cell responses to AZD1222 COVID-19 vaccine. Sequencing used immunoSEQ multiplex PCR; TCRdb keeps in-frame clones, though not all of them. Of 100,000 or so clones in the sample, around nine tenths were seen once. This specimen consisted of peripheral blood, obtained on day 0 of AZD1222 vaccination. The receptors were sampled from an adult in good health. CDR3s include the opening cysteine and the closing phenylalanine or tryptophan. Each record gives: CDR3 protein, CDR3 DNA, J gene, clone size, V gene, D gene. A D gene is named only where the DNA matches it firmly. Expanded clones are given a class, and other clones once, few, many or no size at all.

CDR3 protein: CASSLAKLNTEAFF
CDR3 DNA: TGTGCCAGCAGTTTAGCAAAATTGAACACTGAAGCTTTCTTT
J gene: TRBJ1-1
clone size: .
V gene: TRBV7-6
D gene: .

CDR3 protein: CASSIGQGAGNSPLHF
CDR3 DNA: TGTGCCAGTAGTATCGGCCAGGGGGCTGGTAATTCACCCCTCCACTTT
J gene: TRBJ1-6
clone size: .
V gene: TRBV19
D gene: TRBD1

CDR3 protein: CSASGGVQETQYF
CDR3 DNA: TGCAGTGCGAGTGGGGGGGTTCAAGAGACCCAGTACTTC
J gene: TRBJ2-5
clone size: .
V gene: TRBV20-1
D gene: TRBD2

CDR3 protein: CASSYGQGDGYTF
CDR3 DNA: TGTGCCAGCAGCTACGGGCAGGGGGATGGCTACACCTTC
J gene: TRBJ1-2
clone size: .
V gene: TRBV3-1/TRBV3-2
D gene: TRBD1

CDR3 protein: CASSPFKDTGELFF
CDR3 DNA: TGTGCCAGCAGCCCCTTTAAGGACACCGGGGAGCTGTTTTTT
J gene: TRBJ2-2
clone size: .
V gene: TRBV7-2
D gene: .

CDR3 protein: CASSLDGTHSYNEQFF
CDR3 DNA: TGTGCCAGCAGCTTAGATGGTACCCACTCCTACAATGAGCAGTTCTTC
J gene: TRBJ2-1
clone size: .
V gene: TRBV7-2
D gene: .

CDR3 protein: CSVRLGAGEKLFF
CDR3 DNA: TGCAGCGTGCGGCTTGGGGCAGGTGAAAAACTGTTTTTT
J gene: TRBJ1-4
clone size: once
V gene: TRBV29-1
D gene: .

CDR3 protein: CASSDLQGNQPQHF
CDR3 DNA: TGTGCCAGCAGTGATCTACAGGGTAACCAGCCCCAGCATTTT
J gene: TRBJ1-5
clone size: once
V gene: TRBV2
D gene: .

CDR3 protein: CASSPATVGETLHF
CDR3 DNA: TGTGCCAGCTCACCAGCGACAGTGGGGGAGACCCTCCACTTT
J gene: TRBJ1-6
clone size: .
V gene: TRBV18
D gene: .

CDR3 protein: CASSAKQVSNTGELFF
CDR3 DNA: TGTGCCAGCAGCGCAAAACAGGTTTCGAACACCGGGGAGCTGTTTTTT
J gene: TRBJ2-2
clone size: .
V gene: TRBV7-2
D gene: .

CDR3 protein: CAWTPGGVVGYSNQPQHF
CDR3 DNA: TGTGCCTGGACCCCGGGGGGGGTGGTGGGGTATAGCAATCAGCCCCAGCATTTT
J gene: TRBJ1-5
clone size: .
V gene: TRBV30
D gene: .

CDR3 protein: CASRAVTGGRNGYTF
CDR3 DNA: TGTGCCAGCAGGGCAGTAACAGGGGGCAGAAATGGCTACACCTTC
J gene: TRBJ1-2
clone size: .
V gene: TRBV3-1/TRBV3-2
D gene: TRBD1

CDR3 protein: CASSLEPRSVGYTF
CDR3 DNA: TGTGCCAGCAGCTTAGAACCCAGGTCTGTCGGCTACACCTTC
J gene: TRBJ1-2
clone size: .
V gene: TRBV11-2
D gene: .

CDR3 protein: CASRKDRRENTEAFF
CDR3 DNA: TGTGCCAGCAGGAAAGACAGGAGGGAGAACACTGAAGCTTTCTTT
J gene: TRBJ1-1
clone size: .
V gene: TRBV7-2
D gene: .

CDR3 protein: CASSFGLAGVPPSTDTQYF
CDR3 DNA: TGTGCCAGCAGTTTCGGACTAGCGGGGGTGCCACCTAGCACAGATACGCAGTATTTT
J gene: TRBJ2-3
clone size: once
V gene: TRBV27
D gene: TRBD2

CDR3 protein: CASSQAVVTGPRGKLFF
CDR3 DNA: TGTGCCAGTAGTCAAGCCGTCGTGACAGGCCCTCGGGGAAAACTGTTTTTT
J gene: TRBJ1-4
clone size: .
V gene: TRBV19
D gene: .

CDR3 protein: CASSLGGAADTQYF
CDR3 DNA: TGTGCCAGCAGCTTAGGAGGCGCGGCAGATACGCAGTATTTT
J gene: TRBJ2-3
clone size: .
V gene: TRBV7-7
D gene: .

CDR3 protein: CASSLGRLPTATNEKLFF
CDR3 DNA: TGCGCCAGCAGCCTTGGACGACTCCCGACTGCAACTAATGAAAAACTGTTTTTT
J gene: TRBJ1-4
clone size: .
V gene: TRBV5-1
D gene: .

CDR3 protein: CASSVSSSGNTIYF
CDR3 DNA: TGTGCCAGCAGCGTCTCTAGCTCTGGAAACACCATATATTTT
J gene: TRBJ1-3
clone size: few
V gene: TRBV9
D gene: .

CDR3 protein: CASSLTGASNTEAFF
CDR3 DNA: TGTGCCAGCAGCTTGACAGGGGCATCGAACACTGAAGCTTTCTTT
J gene: TRBJ1-1
clone size: .
V gene: TRBV7-2
D gene: TRBD1

CDR3 protein: CASSLVGSEAFF
CDR3 DNA: TGTGCCAGCAGCTTAGTCGGCAGTGAAGCTTTCTTT
J gene: TRBJ1-1
clone size: .
V gene: TRBV11-2
D gene: .

CDR3 protein: CASSEALRRSSGNTIYF
CDR3 DNA: TGTGCCAGCAGTGAAGCGCTTCGACGGAGCTCTGGAAACACCATATATTTT
J gene: TRBJ1-3
clone size: .
V gene: TRBV6-1
D gene: .

CDR3 protein: CASSNPVGFEQYF
CDR3 DNA: TGTGCCAGCAGCAATCCCGTCGGTTTCGAGCAGTACTTC
J gene: TRBJ2-7
clone size: .
V gene: TRBV7-2
D gene: .

CDR3 protein: CASSYRTGNYYGYTF
CDR3 DNA: TGTGCCAGCAGTTACAGGACAGGGAACTACTATGGCTACACCTTC
J gene: TRBJ1-2
clone size: .
V gene: TRBV6-5
D gene: TRBD1

CDR3 protein: CASSVGQVPNSPLHF
CDR3 DNA: TGTGCCAGCAGCGTAGGTCAGGTCCCTAATTCACCCCTCCACTTT
J gene: TRBJ1-6
clone size: .
V gene: TRBV9
D gene: .

CDR3 protein: CASSPDRAGRGYTF
CDR3 DNA: TGCGCCAGCAGCCCGGACAGGGCCGGTCGTGGCTACACCTTC
J gene: TRBJ1-2
clone size: .
V gene: TRBV5-1
D gene: TRBD1

CDR3 protein: CASSDRERWYQETQYF
CDR3 DNA: TGTGCCAGCAGCGACCGGGAGCGTTGGTACCAAGAGACCCAGTACTTC
J gene: TRBJ2-5
clone size: .
V gene: TRBV7-9
D gene: .

CDR3 protein: CASSLVFAEAFF
CDR3 DNA: TGTGCCAGCAGCTTAGTCTTCGCTGAAGCTTTCTTT
J gene: TRBJ1-1
clone size: .
V gene: TRBV7-2
D gene: .

CDR3 protein: CASSQGTSDTDTQYF
CDR3 DNA: TGTGCCAGCAGCCAAGGGACTAGCGACACAGATACGCAGTATTTT
J gene: TRBJ2-3
clone size: once
V gene: TRBV5-8
D gene: TRBD2

CDR3 protein: CASSLARESEQFF
CDR3 DNA: TGTGCCAGCAGCTTAGCGCGGGAATCTGAGCAGTTCTTC
J gene: TRBJ2-1
clone size: .
V gene: TRBV7-2
D gene: .

CDR3 protein: CASRPLNVNNSPLHF
CDR3 DNA: TGTGCCAGCAGACCCCTCAACGTCAATAATTCACCCCTCCACTTT
J gene: TRBJ1-6
clone size: .
V gene: TRBV6-5
D gene: .

CDR3 protein: CASSLGRGDTQYF
CDR3 DNA: TGTGCCAGCAGCCTTGGAAGGGGAGATACGCAGTATTTT
J gene: TRBJ2-3
clone size: .
V gene: TRBV7-9
D gene: .

CDR3 protein: CASSRGWVEKLFF
CDR3 DNA: TGTGCCAGCAGCAGGGGCTGGGTTGAAAAACTGTTTTTT
J gene: TRBJ1-4
clone size: .
V gene: TRBV2
D gene: .

CDR3 protein: CASSPRGTREETQYF
CDR3 DNA: TGTGCCAGCTCACCTAGGGGGACTAGAGAAGAGACCCAGTACTTC
J gene: TRBJ2-5
clone size: .
V gene: TRBV18
D gene: TRBD2

CDR3 protein: CASSSPPDSVSGNTIYF
CDR3 DNA: TGTGCCAGCAGCTCCCCCCCCGACAGCGTCTCTGGAAACACCATATATTTT
J gene: TRBJ1-3
clone size: .
V gene: TRBV7-2
D gene: .

CDR3 protein: CASSLRGTTEAFF
CDR3 DNA: TGTGCCAGCAGCTTGAGAGGGACGACTGAAGCTTTCTTT
J gene: TRBJ1-1
clone size: once
V gene: TRBV5-6
D gene: .

CDR3 protein: CASSLETGTGDEQYF
CDR3 DNA: TGTGCCAGTAGTCTTGAGACCGGGACAGGGGACGAGCAGTACTTC
J gene: TRBJ2-7
clone size: .
V gene: TRBV19
D gene: TRBD1

CDR3 protein: CASSLRGANVLTF
CDR3 DNA: TGTGCCAGCAGCTTAAGGGGGGCCAACGTCCTGACTTTC
J gene: TRBJ2-6
clone size: .
V gene: TRBV5-6
D gene: .

CDR3 protein: CAWRGQGSYEQYF
CDR3 DNA: TGTGCCTGGAGGGGACAGGGGTCCTACGAGCAGTACTTC
J gene: TRBJ2-7
clone size: few
V gene: TRBV30
D gene: TRBD1

CDR3 protein: CASSEYRVNYGYTF
CDR3 DNA: TGTGCCAGCAGTGAATACAGGGTTAACTATGGCTACACCTTC
J gene: TRBJ1-2
clone size: once
V gene: TRBV2
D gene: .

CDR3 protein: CASRDRIGTEAFF
CDR3 DNA: TGTGCCAGCAGAGACAGGATCGGCACTGAAGCTTTCTTT
J gene: TRBJ1-1
clone size: .
V gene: TRBV28
D gene: .

CDR3 protein: CAIRLGQGHEQYF
CDR3 DNA: TGTGCCATCAGGCTGGGACAGGGTCACGAGCAGTACTTC
J gene: TRBJ2-7
clone size: .
V gene: TRBV10-3
D gene: TRBD1

CDR3 protein: CATGPTGEGSYNEQFF
CDR3 DNA: TGTGCCACGGGACCTACAGGGGAGGGCTCCTACAATGAGCAGTTCTTC
J gene: TRBJ2-1
clone size: .
V gene: TRBV24-1
D gene: .

CDR3 protein: CAWSAGTSGGSNNQETQYF
CDR3 DNA: TGTGCCTGGAGTGCTGGGACTAGCGGGGGGTCGAACAACCAAGAGACCCAGTACTTC
J gene: TRBJ2-5
clone size: .
V gene: TRBV30
D gene: TRBD2

CDR3 protein: CASSPRTGQDNSPLHF
CDR3 DNA: TGTGCCAGCAGCCCTAGGACAGGGCAGGATAATTCACCCCTCCACTTT
J gene: TRBJ1-6
clone size: .
V gene: TRBV27
D gene: TRBD1

CDR3 protein: CASSLYISGGSPLHF
CDR3 DNA: TGTGCCAGCAGCCTATACATCTCAGGTGGTTCACCCCTCCACTTT
J gene: TRBJ1-6
clone size: few
V gene: TRBV9
D gene: .

CDR3 protein: CASSLVNQAGYTF
CDR3 DNA: TGTGCCAGCAGCTTAGTAAATCAGGCTGGCTACACCTTC
J gene: TRBJ1-2
clone size: .
V gene: TRBV11-2
D gene: .

CDR3 protein: CASSLASASSYNEQFF
CDR3 DNA: TGTGCCAGCAGCTTGGCTAGCGCTTCCTCCTACAATGAGCAGTTCTTC
J gene: TRBJ2-1
clone size: .
V gene: TRBV7-3
D gene: .

CDR3 protein: CASSLPPGTVNTEAFF
CDR3 DNA: TGCGCCAGCAGCTTACCCCCCGGGACAGTAAACACTGAAGCTTTCTTT
J gene: TRBJ1-1
clone size: .
V gene: TRBV5-1
D gene: TRBD1

CDR3 protein: CRGGANYGYTF
CDR3 DNA: TGCCGCGGTGGGGCTAACTATGGCTACACCTTC
J gene: TRBJ1-2
clone size: .
V gene: TRBV20-1
D gene: .

CDR3 protein: CASSLEAVTGGYRGYTF
CDR3 DNA: TGTGCCAGCAGCTTAGAGGCGGTGACAGGGGGCTATCGTGGCTACACCTTC
J gene: TRBJ1-2
clone size: .
V gene: TRBV7-2
D gene: TRBD1

CDR3 protein: CASRTQENTEAFF
CDR3 DNA: TGTGCCAGCAGGACACAGGAGAACACTGAAGCTTTCTTT
J gene: TRBJ1-1
clone size: .
V gene: TRBV12-3/TRBV12-4
D gene: .

CDR3 protein: CASSIRGDRSQPQHF
CDR3 DNA: TGTGCCAGTAGTATAAGGGGGGATCGGAGTCAGCCCCAGCATTTT
J gene: TRBJ1-5
clone size: .
V gene: TRBV19
D gene: .

CDR3 protein: CASKRGDSTDTQYF
CDR3 DNA: TGTGCCAGCAAACGGGGGGATAGCACAGATACGCAGTATTTT
J gene: TRBJ2-3
clone size: .
V gene: TRBV6-5
D gene: TRBD2

CDR3 protein: CATTKRGRTGNTIYF
CDR3 DNA: TGTGCCACCACTAAGAGGGGGCGAACCGGAAACACCATATATTTT
J gene: TRBJ1-3
clone size: .
V gene: TRBV6-5
D gene: TRBD1